Listed here is a single T cell receptor beta chain. What it recognizes is unknown. The authors made TCR beta libraries by quantitative 5'-RACE with molecular barcodes. TCRdb recomputed calls from the 5' RACE reads with MiXCR, one row per CDR3 protein. The data contain 220,000 or so distinct CDR3 sequences, approximately 20% of them seen just once; the ten biggest clones take up approximately 42%. This CDR3 is built from 17 residues. Germline-derived CDR1 and CDR2 are MDHEN and SYDVKM. The V end lost 4 bases, the J end lost 0 bases, and 13 bases lay between the germline ends. This entry comes from a study of CD8 T cells in ankylosing spondylitis. Notes on the study in general: Significantly higher representation of disease-linked clones was reported for matched ankylosing spondylitis synovial fluid. A motif of roughly eight highly homologous TCR beta variants was seen as apparently characteristic of ankylosing spondylitis blood.

The TCR originated in a male donor with ankylosing spondylitis. Sequenced sample: blood, either unsorted or a sorted T cell fraction (not recorded which). The chain uses TRBV28 and TRBJ1-6; no reliable D call. In DNA, the CDR3 is TGTGCCAGCAGTTCGGACGAAGAAAGCTCCTATAATTCACCCCTCCACTTT. Its translation: CASSSDEESSYNSPLHF.